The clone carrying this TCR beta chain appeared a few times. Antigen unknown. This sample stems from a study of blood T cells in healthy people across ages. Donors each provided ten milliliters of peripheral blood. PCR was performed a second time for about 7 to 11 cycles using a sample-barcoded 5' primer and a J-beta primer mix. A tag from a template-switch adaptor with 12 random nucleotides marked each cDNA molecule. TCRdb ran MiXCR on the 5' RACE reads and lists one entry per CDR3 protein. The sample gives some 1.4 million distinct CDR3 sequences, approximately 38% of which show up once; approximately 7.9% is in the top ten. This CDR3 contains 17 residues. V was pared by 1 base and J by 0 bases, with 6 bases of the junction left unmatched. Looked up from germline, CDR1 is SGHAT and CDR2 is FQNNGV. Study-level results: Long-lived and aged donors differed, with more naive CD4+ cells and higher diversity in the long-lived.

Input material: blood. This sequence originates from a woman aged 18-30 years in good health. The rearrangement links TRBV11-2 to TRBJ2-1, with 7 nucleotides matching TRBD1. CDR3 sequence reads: CASSLVRGTASYNEQFF. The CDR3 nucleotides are TGTGCCAGCAGCTTAGTTAGAGGGACAGCCTCCTACAATGAGCAGTTCTTC.